These 19 T cell receptor beta chains were all obtained from the same sample, sequenced in a study of CD4 T cell repertoires in COVID-19. The repertoire was sequenced with immunoSEQ multiplex PCR; TCRdb's copy has only in-frame clones and lacks some. Among about 75,000 clones listed, approximately 83% were seen once. The sample in question was CD4+ T cells from peripheral blood, obtained after recovery from COVID-19. Receptor source: a human donor who had COVID-19.

This clone was observed a few times. The chain carries TRBV3-1 (or the pseudogene TRBV3-2) and TRBJ2-7; possibly TRBD1 for D (6 bases). The germline CDR1 and CDR2 sequences are LGHDT and YNNKEL (reference sequence). The CDR3 runs 11 residues. Trimming took off 4 bases at V and 7 bases at J, with 8 bases between the two ends. In DNA, the CDR3 is TGTGCCAGCAGCCCCGGACAGGAGCAGTACTTC. It codes for CASSPGQEQYF.

This clone was counted only a few times. This sequence joins TRBV7-9 and TRBJ2-7; 9 bases align to TRBD2. Germline assignment: CDR1 SEHNR and CDR2 FQNEAQ (reference sequence). The J segment lost 7 bases and the V segment lost 5 bases, leaving 9 bases of the junction unmatched. The CDR3 totals 14 residues. The CDR3 protein is CASSPSGRSGEQYF. The DNA of the CDR3 is TGTGCCAGCAGCCCGAGCGGGAGGTCGGGGGAGCAGTACTTC.

The chain couples TRBV28 to TRBJ2-6; D is unclear. CDR1 is MDHEN and CDR2 is SYDVKM in the germline V gene. This CDR3 has 16 residues. The germline V and J ends were trimmed by 7 bases and 0 bases, with 13 bases remaining between them. This CDR3 reads CASNRGPSSGANVLTF. CDR3 nucleotides: TGTGCCAGCAACCGAGGCCCGAGCTCTGGGGCCAACGTCCTGACTTTC.

The chain has TRBV9 and TRBJ1-3, with D unresolved. This CDR3 comprises 15 residues. Germline CDR1 is SGDLS and CDR2 is YYNGEE. Trimming cost V 0 bases and J 4 bases, with 11 bases left between them. The CDR3 sequence is CASSVVGFWGNTIYF. The CDR3 DNA reads TGTGCCAGCAGCGTAGTGGGGTTTTGGGGAAACACCATATATTTT.

The rearrangement joins TRBV24-1 to TRBJ1-5; TRBD1 is a possible D gene (5 bases). This CDR3 is 15 amino acids long. The V gene lost 1 base and the J gene lost 9 bases, with 15 bases spanning the gap. The V gene's germline CDR1 is KGHDR and CDR2 SFDVKD. DNA for the CDR3: TGTGCCACCAGTGATTTCGGGGGGTCGGGACGGCCCCAGCATTTT. This gives the protein CATSDFGGSGRPQHF.

The chain combines TRBV19 with TRBJ2-2; 10 nucleotides agree with TRBD2. Trimming took 2 bases from V and 6 from J; bases not matched to a gene: 0. Looked up from germline, CDR1 is LNHDA and CDR2 is SQIVND (reference sequence). The CDR3 sequence is 14 residues long. CDR3 nucleotides: TGTGCCAGTAGTATAAGCGGGGGGGCCGGGGAGCTGTTTTTT. Its translation is CASSISGGAGELFF.

This clone appeared a few times. The genes are TRBV16 and TRBJ1-1; D perhaps matches TRBD1 (6 bases). The germline V gene has CDR1 KGHSY and CDR2 FQNENV. The CDR3 runs to 13 residues. V lost 6 bases and J 5 bases, leaving 13 bases between the germline ends. CDR3 DNA: TGTGCCAGCAGTCATCAGGGGATAACTGAAGCTTTCTTT. This translates into CASSHQGITEAFF.

The chain has TRBV12-3 or TRBV12-4 and TRBJ2-3, with D perhaps TRBD1 (5 bases). The CDR3 extends over 12 amino acids. V lost 4 bases to trimming and J lost 10 bases, with 12 bases between them. CDR3 in DNA: TGTGCCAGCAGTTGGGGCCGCCAGGCGCAGTATTTT. Residues: CASSWGRQAQYF.

This clone is a singleton in its sample. The chain has TRBV7-6 and TRBJ2-2; no reliable D call. CDR1 is SGHVS and CDR2 is FNYEAQ in the germline V gene. The CDR3 extends over 14 amino acids. V was trimmed by 3 bases and J by 3 bases, leaving 8 bases between them. For the CDR3, the DNA is TGTGCCAGCAGCTTCGGTGGGGACACCGGGGAGCTGTTTTTT. This translates into CASSFGGDTGELFF.

The CDR3 spells CASSSGQGGANTGELFF. The CDR3 DNA is TGTGCCAGCAGCTCAGGACAGGGTGGTGCGAACACCGGGGAGCTGTTTTTT. The rearrangement joins TRBV7-9 to TRBJ2-2, with 8 positions matching TRBD1. V gave up 4 bases and J gave up 0 bases; unmatched junction bases: 7. This CDR3 region has 17 residues. Germline CDR1 SEHNR, CDR2 FQNEAQ (reference sequence). Combining the CDR3 with reference TRBV7-9 and TRBJ2-2 gives the whole variable domain DTGVSQNPRHKITKRGQNVTFRCDPISEHNRLYWYRQTLGQGPEFLTYFQNEAQLEKSRLLSDRFSAERPKGSFSTLEIQRTEQGDSAMYLCASSSGQGGANTGELFFGEGSRLTVL.

The chain couples TRBV2 to TRBJ2-5; D is uncertain. The CDR3 loop spans 12 amino acids. Trimming shortened V by 7 bases and J by 2 bases, and 8 bases separated the two germline ends. Germline V gene lookup returns CDR1 SNHLY and CDR2 FYNNEI. The chain's CDR3 is CASNELQETQYF. CDR3 nucleotides: TGTGCCAGCAACGAGCTGCAAGAGACCCAGTACTTC.

The J gene is TRBJ1-2, the V gene TRBV7-2; D remains unclear. This CDR3 contains 13 residues. Germline CDR1 and CDR2: SGHTA and FQGNSA. The ends were cut back, 1 base at V and 4 bases at J, with 7 bases in the middle. The CDR3 DNA follows: TGTGCCAGCAGCTTAGAACAAATCTATGGCTACACCTTC. The encoded protein is CASSLEQIYGYTF.

The chain employs TRBV5-1 and TRBJ1-1, with 8 bases aligning to TRBD1. Germline V gene sequence: CDR1 SGHRS, CDR2 YFSETQ. V lost 4 bases, J lost 10 bases, and 12 bases stayed unmatched. This CDR3 region has 14 residues. This CDR3 reads CASSPVKQGGVAFF. CDR3 bases: TGCGCCAGCAGCCCAGTTAAACAGGGGGGCGTAGCTTTCTTT.

The CDR3: CASSVAWPGGSPYEQYF. The CDR3 nucleotides are TGTGCCAGCAGCGTAGCGTGGCCGGGGGGTTCCCCCTACGAGCAGTACTTC. The chain carries TRBV9 and TRBJ2-7, with TRBD2 matching over 7 bases. The length of the CDR3 is 17 residues. Germline CDR1 and CDR2: SGDLS and YYNGEE. V shed 0 bases, J shed 2 bases, and the junction held 11 bases outside the gene matches. Variable domain in full (rest from reference TRBV9 and TRBJ2-7): DSGVTQTPKHLITATGQRVTLRCSPRSGDLSVYWYQQSLDQGLQFLIQYYNGEERAKGNILERFSAQQFPDLHSELNLSSLELGDSALYFCASSVAWPGGSPYEQYFGPGTRLTVT.

The chain employs TRBV5-1 and TRBJ2-3, with no clear D. Trimming pared 4 bases from V and 4 bases from J, leaving 16 bases between. CDR1 is SGHRS and CDR2 is YFSETQ in the germline V gene. CDR3 length: 15 amino acids. DNA of the CDR3: TGCGCCAGCAGCCGCGACAACTATCAGTCAGATACGCAGTATTTT. This codes for CASSRDNYQSDTQYF. The full variable domain, in which reference TRBV5-1 and TRBJ2-3 provide the parts outside the CDR3, is KAGVTQTPRYLIKTRGQQVTLSCSPISGHRSVSWYQQTPGQGLQFLFEYFSETQRNKGNFPGRFSGRQFSNSRSEMNVSTLELGDSALYLCASSRDNYQSDTQYFGPGTRLTVL.

The V call is TRBV7-2, the J call TRBJ2-2, with 9 bases fitting TRBD2. The V gene's germline CDR1 is SGHTA and CDR2 FQGNSA. The CDR3 has 17 residues. V shed 3 bases, J shed 7 bases, and the junction held 12 bases outside the gene matches. This chain's CDR3 is CASSLPRREGRGGELFF. Written as DNA, the CDR3 is TGTGCCAGCAGCTTGCCGCGGCGGGAGGGCCGGGGCGGGGAGCTGTTTTTT.

The rearrangement links TRBV6-5 to TRBJ2-2; D not certain. V lost 8 bases to trimming and J lost 2 bases, with 12 bases between them. Germline CDR1 MNHEY, CDR2 SVGAGI. This CDR3 has 14 amino acids. The CDR3 DNA follows: TGTGCCAGCCTCCGAACGATTAACACCGGGGAGCTGTTTTTT. As protein: CASLRTINTGELFF.

The chain joins TRBV6-5 to TRBJ1-1; weak D call: TRBD1 (5 bases). V was clipped by 6 bases and J by 6 bases, with 14 bases between them. This CDR3 is 13 amino acids long. The germline CDR1 and CDR2 sequences are MNHEY and SVGAGI. CDR3 in amino acids: CASSGGDNSEAFF. For the CDR3, the DNA is TGTGCCAGCAGCGGAGGGGATAACTCTGAAGCTTTCTTT.

The gene calls are TRBV19 and TRBJ2-7; possible D gene TRBD2, 6 bases. The V end was cut by 7 bases, the J end by 6 bases, with 19 bases between. The CDR3 contains 14 residues. Looked up from germline, CDR1 is LNHDA and CDR2 is SQIVND (reference sequence). CDR3 loop: CASKEGPQTGEQYF. The CDR3 coding sequence is TGTGCCAGTAAGGAGGGACCGCAAACGGGCGAGCAGTACTTC. The full variable domain, completed using reference TRBV19 and TRBJ2-7, is DGGITQSPKYLFRKEGQNVTLSCEQNLNHDAMYWYRQDPGQGLRLIYYSQIVNDFQKGDIAEGYSVSREKKESFPLTVTSAQKNPTAFYLCASKEGPQTGEQYFGPGTRLTVT.